This T cell receptor beta chain was documented in a study of OX40 agonist ivuxolimab in advanced cancers. Overall study results and limits: At 0.1 to 3.0 mg/kg, clonal expansion of CD4+ and CD8+ blood T cells had occurred by week 6. Among expanded peripheral T cells, antigen specificity went undetermined.

Method: immunoSEQ multiplex PCR; TCRdb's copy keeps in-frame clones and lacks some. The table lists about 76,000 clones, about 85% of them singletons. Germline V gene sequence: CDR1 MNHNY, CDR2 SVGAGI (reference sequence). The CDR3 contains 15 residues. This clone was seen just once. Its antigen remains unknown. One end of the junction is discordant with germline, which a read error may explain. The receptor's source is an adult with an advanced solid tumor such as melanoma, head and neck, liver or kidney cancer. This chain uses TRBV6-6 with TRBJ2-7, with 9 bases matching TRBD2. The sample here was CD4+ or CD8+ T cells sorted from blood, taken in a trial of the OX40 agonist ivuxolimab. Here the CDR3 DNA reads TGTGCCAGCAGTTACACCCTAACCATACTAGCGGGTAACAACTTC. Translating it yields CASSYTLTILAGNNF.